This T cell receptor beta chain was sequenced in a study of liver allograft versus peripheral blood T cells (dated by TCRdb to the early 2020s). Background on the whole study: The study compared T cell receptor repertoires found within transplanted livers against repertoires in the peripheral blood of liver transplant recipients.

Here is what the overall study found, with its caveats: T cell receptor repertoires inside liver allografts were reported to differ from those detected in peripheral blood.

Judged by its sample share, this clonotype qualifies as medium-sized (0.01 to 0.1%). No cognate antigen has been identified for it. No quality values exist for individual bases; no much larger clone is one base distant. Sequenced on an Illumina MiSeq. The public reads were reprocessed in TCRdb via fastp at Q25 and MiXCR, keeping in-frame beta chains. Entries that share a CDR3 protein sequence are merged under the most common genes and DNA. This sample has roughly 4,000 distinct CDR3 sequences in its table, and 20% to 25% of those were observed once. Under 6% of the sample is taken by the ten largest. The TCR originated in a human patient who had a liver transplant. After a transplant, some T cells may be the graft donor's own cells.

The CDR3 amino acid sequence is: CSLGRTAETFYGYTF. The nucleotides read TGCAGCCTGGGACGGACAGCGGAAACGTTCTATGGCTACACCTTC. This receptor chain uses TRBV20-1 and TRBJ1-2; 6 matching bases give a weak D call of TRBD1. Per the germline V gene (reference sequence), DFQATT is the CDR1 and SNEGSKA is the CDR2. The CDR3 measures 15 amino acids from cysteine to phenylalanine. The DNA shown is the 45-base CDR3, in frame from base 1.